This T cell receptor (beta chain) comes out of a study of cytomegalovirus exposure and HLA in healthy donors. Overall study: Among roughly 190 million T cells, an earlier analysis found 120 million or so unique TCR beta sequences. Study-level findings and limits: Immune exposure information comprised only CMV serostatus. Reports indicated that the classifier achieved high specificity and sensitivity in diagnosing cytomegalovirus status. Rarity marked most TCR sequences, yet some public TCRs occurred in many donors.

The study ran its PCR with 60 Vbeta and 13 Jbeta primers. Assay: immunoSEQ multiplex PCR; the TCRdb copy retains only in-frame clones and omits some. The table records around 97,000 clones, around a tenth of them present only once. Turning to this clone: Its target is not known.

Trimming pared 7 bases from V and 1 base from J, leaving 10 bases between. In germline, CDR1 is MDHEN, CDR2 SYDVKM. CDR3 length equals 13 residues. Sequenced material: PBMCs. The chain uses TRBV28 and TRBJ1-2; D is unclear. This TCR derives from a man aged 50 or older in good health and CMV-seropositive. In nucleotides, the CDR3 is TGTGCCAGCACCCCGGGTCATAACTATGGCTACACCTTC. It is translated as CASTPGHNYGYTF.